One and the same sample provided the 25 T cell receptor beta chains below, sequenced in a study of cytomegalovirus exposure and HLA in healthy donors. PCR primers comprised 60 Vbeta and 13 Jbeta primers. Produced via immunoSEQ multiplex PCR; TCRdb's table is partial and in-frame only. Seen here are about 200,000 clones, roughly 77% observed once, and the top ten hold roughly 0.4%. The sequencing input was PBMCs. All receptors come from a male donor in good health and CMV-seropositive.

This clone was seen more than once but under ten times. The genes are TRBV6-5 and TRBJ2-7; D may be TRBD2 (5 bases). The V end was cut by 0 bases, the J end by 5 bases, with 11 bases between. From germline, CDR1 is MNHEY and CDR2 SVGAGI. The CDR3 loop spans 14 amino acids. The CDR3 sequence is CASSYSSGPHEQYF. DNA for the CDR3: TGTGCCAGCAGTTACTCGAGCGGTCCCCACGAGCAGTACTTC.

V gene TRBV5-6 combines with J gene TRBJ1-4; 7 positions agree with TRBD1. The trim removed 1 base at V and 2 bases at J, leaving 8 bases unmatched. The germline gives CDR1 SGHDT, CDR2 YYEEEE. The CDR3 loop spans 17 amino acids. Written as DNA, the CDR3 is TGTGCCAGCAGCTTGTCGGCAGGGGGTTATACTAATGAAAAACTGTTTTTT. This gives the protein CASSLSAGGYTNEKLFF.

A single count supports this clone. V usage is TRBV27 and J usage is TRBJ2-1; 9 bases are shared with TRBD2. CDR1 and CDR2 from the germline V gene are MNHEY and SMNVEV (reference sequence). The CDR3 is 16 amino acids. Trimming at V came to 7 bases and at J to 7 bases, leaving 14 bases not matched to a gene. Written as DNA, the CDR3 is TGTGCCAGCATCCCCCCGGGCTTGGCGGGAGGGAATGAGCAGTTCTTC. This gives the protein CASIPPGLAGGNEQFF.

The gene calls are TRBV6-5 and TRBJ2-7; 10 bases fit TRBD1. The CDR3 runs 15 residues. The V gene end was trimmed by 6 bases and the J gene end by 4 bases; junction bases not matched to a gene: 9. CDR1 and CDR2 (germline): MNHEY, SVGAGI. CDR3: CASRGRTGGPYEQYF. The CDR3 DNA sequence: TGTGCCAGCAGGGGCAGGACAGGGGGGCCATACGAGCAGTACTTC.

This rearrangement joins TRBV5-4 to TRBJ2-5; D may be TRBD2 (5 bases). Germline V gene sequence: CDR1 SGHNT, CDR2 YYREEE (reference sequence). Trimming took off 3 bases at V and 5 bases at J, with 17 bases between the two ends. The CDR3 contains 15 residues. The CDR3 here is CASSSGGLRRETQYF. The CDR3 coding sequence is TGTGCCAGCAGCTCCGGAGGCCTCAGGAGGGAGACCCAGTACTTC.

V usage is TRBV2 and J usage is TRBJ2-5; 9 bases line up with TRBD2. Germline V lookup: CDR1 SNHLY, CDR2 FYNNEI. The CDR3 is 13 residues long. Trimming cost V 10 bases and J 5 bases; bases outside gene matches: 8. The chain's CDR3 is CATSGLAGETQYF. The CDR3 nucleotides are TGTGCCACGTCGGGACTAGCTGGGGAGACCCAGTACTTC.

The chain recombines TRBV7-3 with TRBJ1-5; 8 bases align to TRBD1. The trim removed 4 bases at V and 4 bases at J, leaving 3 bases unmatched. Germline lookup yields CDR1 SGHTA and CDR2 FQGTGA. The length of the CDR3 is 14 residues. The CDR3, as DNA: TGTGCCAGCAGCTCAGGGGGCCGGAATCAGCCCCAGCATTTT. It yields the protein CASSSGGRNQPQHF.

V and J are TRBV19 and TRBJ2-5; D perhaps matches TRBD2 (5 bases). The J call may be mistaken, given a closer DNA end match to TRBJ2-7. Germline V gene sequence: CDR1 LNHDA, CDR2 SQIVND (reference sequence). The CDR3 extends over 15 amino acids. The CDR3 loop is CASSEAGSALYEQYF. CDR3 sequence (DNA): TGTGCCAGTAGCGAGGCGGGTTCAGCTCTTTACGAGCAGTACTTC.

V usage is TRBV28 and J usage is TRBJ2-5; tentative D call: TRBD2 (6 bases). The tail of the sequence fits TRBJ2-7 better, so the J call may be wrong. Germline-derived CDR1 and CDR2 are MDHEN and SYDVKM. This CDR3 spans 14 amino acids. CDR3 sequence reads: CASSSGTSLYEQYF. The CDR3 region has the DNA TGTGCCAGCAGTTCGGGGACTTCACTCTACGAGCAGTACTTC.

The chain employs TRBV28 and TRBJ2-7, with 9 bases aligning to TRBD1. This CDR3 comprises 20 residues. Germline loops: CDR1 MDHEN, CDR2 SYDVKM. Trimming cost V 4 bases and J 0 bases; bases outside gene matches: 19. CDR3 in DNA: TGTGCCAGCAGTTCATACCCCCTCAGTTGGACAGGGGCCAGCTCCTACGAGCAGTACTTC. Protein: CASSSYPLSWTGASSYEQYF.

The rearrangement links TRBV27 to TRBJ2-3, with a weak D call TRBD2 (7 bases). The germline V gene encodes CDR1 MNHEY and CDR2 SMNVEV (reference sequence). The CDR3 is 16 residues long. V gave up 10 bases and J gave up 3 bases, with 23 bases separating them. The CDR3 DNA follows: TGTGCCACAAGAACGACCGGGGGGCTGCTGACAGATACGCAGTATTTT. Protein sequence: CATRTTGGLLTDTQYF.

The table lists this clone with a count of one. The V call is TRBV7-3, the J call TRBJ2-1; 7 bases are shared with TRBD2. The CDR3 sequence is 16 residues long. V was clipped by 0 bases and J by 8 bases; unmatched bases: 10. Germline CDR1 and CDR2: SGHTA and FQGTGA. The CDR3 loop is CASSLTVRGIGDEQFF. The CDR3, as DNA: TGTGCCAGCAGCTTAACTGTGCGGGGGATAGGCGATGAGCAGTTCTTC.

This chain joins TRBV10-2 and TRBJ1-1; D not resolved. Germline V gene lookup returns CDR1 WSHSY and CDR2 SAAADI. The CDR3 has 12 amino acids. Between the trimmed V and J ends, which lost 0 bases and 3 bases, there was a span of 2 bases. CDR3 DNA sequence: TGCGCCAGCAGTGAGTCCTACACTGAAGCTTTCTTT. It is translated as CASSESYTEAFF.

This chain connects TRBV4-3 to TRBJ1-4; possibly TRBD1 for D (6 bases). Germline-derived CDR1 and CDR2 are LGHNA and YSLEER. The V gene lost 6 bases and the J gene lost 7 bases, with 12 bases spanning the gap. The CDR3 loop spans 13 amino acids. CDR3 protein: CASSDRICEKLFF. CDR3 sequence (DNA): TGCGCCAGCAGTGACAGGATCTGTGAAAAACTGTTTTTT.

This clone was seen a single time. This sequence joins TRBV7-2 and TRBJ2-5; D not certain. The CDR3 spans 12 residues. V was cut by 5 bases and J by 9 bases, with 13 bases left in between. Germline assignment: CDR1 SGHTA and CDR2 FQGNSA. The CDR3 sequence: CASSPSLGAQYF. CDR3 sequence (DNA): TGTGCCAGCAGCCCTAGTCTAGGAGCCCAGTACTTC.

CDR3 residues: CASSFVQGTSPLHF. DNA for the CDR3: TGTGCCAGCAGTTTCGTCCAGGGTACTTCACCCCTCCACTTT. V is TRBV27 and J is TRBJ1-6; tentative D call: TRBD1 (5 bases). The CDR3 covers 14 residues. Trimming pared 3 bases from V and 9 bases from J, leaving 12 bases between. Germline CDR1 is MNHEY and CDR2 is SMNVEV (reference sequence).

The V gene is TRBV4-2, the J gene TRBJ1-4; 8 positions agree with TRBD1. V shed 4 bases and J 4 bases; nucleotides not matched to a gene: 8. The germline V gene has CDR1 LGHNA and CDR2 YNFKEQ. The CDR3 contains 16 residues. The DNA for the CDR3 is TGTGCCAGCAGCCCCGTACAGGGGGAGGGTAATGAAAAACTGTTTTTT. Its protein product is CASSPVQGEGNEKLFF.

CDR3 amino acids: CASSPTGPDIKSYGYTF. The DNA for the CDR3 is TGTGCCAGCTCACCGACAGGGCCAGATATTAAGAGCTATGGCTACACCTTC. This rearrangement joins TRBV18 to TRBJ1-2, with TRBD1 identical over 7 bases. This CDR3 has 17 residues. Germline CDR1 and CDR2: KGHSH and LQKENI. J was trimmed by 4 bases and V by 3 bases; bases with no gene match: 14.

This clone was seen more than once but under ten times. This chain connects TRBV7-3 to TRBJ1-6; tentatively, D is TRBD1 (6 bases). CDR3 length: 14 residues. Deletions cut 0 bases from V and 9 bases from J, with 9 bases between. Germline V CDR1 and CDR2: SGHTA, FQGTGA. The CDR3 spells CASSLTQGGSPLHF. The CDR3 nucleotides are TGTGCCAGCAGCTTAACACAGGGCGGTTCACCCCTCCACTTT.

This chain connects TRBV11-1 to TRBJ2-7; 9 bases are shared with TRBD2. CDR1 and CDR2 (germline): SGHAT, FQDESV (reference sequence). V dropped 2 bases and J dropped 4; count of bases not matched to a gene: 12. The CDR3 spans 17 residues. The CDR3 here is CASSLPLLAGRSYEQYF. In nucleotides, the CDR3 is TGTGCCAGCAGCTTACCCCTTCTAGCGGGGAGGTCGTACGAGCAGTACTTC.

CDR3 sequence (DNA): TGTGCCAGCAGCCAGAGGACAGGGGGCAATCAGCCCCAGCATTTT. Amino acids: CASSQRTGGNQPQHF. The V gene is TRBV2, the J gene TRBJ1-5, with 9 bases aligning to TRBD1. Trimming at V came to 6 bases and at J to 2 bases, leaving 5 bases not matched to a gene. Germline V gene data show CDR1 as SNHLY and CDR2 as FYNNEI. The CDR3 is made up of 15 amino acids.

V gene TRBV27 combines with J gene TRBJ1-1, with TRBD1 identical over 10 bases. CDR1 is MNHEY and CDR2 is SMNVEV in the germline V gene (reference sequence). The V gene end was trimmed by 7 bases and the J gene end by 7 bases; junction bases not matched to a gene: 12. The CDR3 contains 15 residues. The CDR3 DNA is TGTGCCAGCAAATACGACAGGGGGCTTATGAGTGAAGCTTTCTTT. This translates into CASKYDRGLMSEAFF.

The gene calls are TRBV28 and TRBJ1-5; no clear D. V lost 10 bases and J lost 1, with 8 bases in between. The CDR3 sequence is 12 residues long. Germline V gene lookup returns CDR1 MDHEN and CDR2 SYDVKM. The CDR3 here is CANRVSNQPQHF. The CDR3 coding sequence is TGTGCCAACCGGGTGAGCAATCAGCCCCAGCATTTT.

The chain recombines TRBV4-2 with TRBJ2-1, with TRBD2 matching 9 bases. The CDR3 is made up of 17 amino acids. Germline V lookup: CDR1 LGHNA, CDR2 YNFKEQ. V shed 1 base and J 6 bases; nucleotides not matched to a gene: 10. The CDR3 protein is CASSQGAGGGALNEQFF. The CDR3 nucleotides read TGTGCCAGCAGCCAAGGGGCCGGCGGGGGGGCCCTCAATGAGCAGTTCTTC.

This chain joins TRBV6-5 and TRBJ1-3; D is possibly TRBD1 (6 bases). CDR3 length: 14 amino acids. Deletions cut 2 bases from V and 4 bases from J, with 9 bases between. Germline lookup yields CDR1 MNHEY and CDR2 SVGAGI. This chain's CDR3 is CASSYAGAGNTIYF. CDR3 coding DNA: TGTGCCAGCAGTTACGCAGGGGCAGGAAACACCATATATTTT.